This T cell receptor (beta chain) was captured in a study of identical twins. Study-level findings and limits: Conclusions leaned on cross-sectional statistical analysis and did not track the same donors over time.

Germline CDR1 DFQATT, CDR2 SNEGSKA (reference sequence). The CDR3 has 16 amino acids. The trim removed 5 bases at V and 0 bases at J, leaving 8 bases unmatched. This clonotype turned up a few times. The antigen is unknown. In TCRdb, the 5' RACE reads were re-called with MiXCR into one record per CDR3 protein. Found here are more than 200,000 distinct CDR3 sequences, about 14% of them singletons; the top ten hold 8.8%. The clonotype was recovered from a woman aged 18-35 years in good health. The gene calls are TRBV20-1 and TRBJ2-7, with 12 bases identical to TRBD2. Specimen: memory (CD45RO+) T cells sorted from blood. The DNA for the CDR3 is TGCAGTGCTCGACGACCGACTAGCGGGAGCTCCTACGAGCAGTACTTC. Protein product: CSARRPTSGSSYEQYF.